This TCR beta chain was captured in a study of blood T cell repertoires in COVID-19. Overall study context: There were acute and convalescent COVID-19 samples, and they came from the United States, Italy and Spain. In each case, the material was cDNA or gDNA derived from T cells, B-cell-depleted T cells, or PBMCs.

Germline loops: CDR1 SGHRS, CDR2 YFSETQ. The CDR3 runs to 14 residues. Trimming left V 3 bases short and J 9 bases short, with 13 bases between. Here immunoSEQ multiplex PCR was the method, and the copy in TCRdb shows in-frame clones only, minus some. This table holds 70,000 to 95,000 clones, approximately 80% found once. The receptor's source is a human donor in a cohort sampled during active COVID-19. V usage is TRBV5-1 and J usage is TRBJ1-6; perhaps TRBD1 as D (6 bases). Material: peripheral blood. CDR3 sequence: CASSSDRISSPLHF. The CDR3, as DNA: TGCGCCAGCAGCTCGGACAGAATATCTTCACCCCTCCACTTT. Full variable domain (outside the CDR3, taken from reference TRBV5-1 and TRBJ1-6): KAGVTQTPRYLIKTRGQQVTLSCSPISGHRSVSWYQQTPGQGLQFLFEYFSETQRNKGNFPGRFSGRQFSNSRSEMNVSTLELGDSALYLCASSSDRISSPLHFGNGTRLTVT.